Below are 26 T cell receptor beta chains sequenced from a single sample in a study of early T cells in non-severe SARS-CoV-2 infection. Using its own MiXCR run on the 5' RACE reads, TCRdb lists one record per CDR3 protein. Of around 44,000 distinct CDR3 sequences in the sample, around 9.1% were seen once. Sequences were obtained from whole blood. These receptors were taken from an adult who was a healthcare worker with PCR-confirmed SARS-CoV-2 infection or an uninfected control (not recorded which).

This clonotype has a count of ten or more. This chain connects TRBV4-1 to TRBJ1-5, with D perhaps TRBD1 (5 bases). CDR1 and CDR2 (germline): MGHRA, YSYEKL. CDR3 length: 17 residues. Trimming cost V 3 bases and J 6 bases, with 21 bases left between them. The CDR3 here is CASSQSAGQVGSQPQHF. CDR3 nucleotide sequence: TGCGCCAGCAGCCAGTCGGCGGGGCAGGTCGGGAGTCAGCCCCAGCATTTT.

This clonotype was seen many times. The chain uses TRBV28 and TRBJ2-7; D possibly corresponds to TRBD2 (6 bases). Germline values: CDR1 MDHEN, CDR2 SYDVKM. The V and J ends lost 4 bases and 7 bases respectively, with 17 bases between them. This CDR3 is built from 14 residues. CDR3 loop: CASSWIQRVGEQYF. CDR3 bases: TGTGCCAGCAGTTGGATACAGCGGGTAGGGGAGCAGTACTTC.

The sample holds many counts of this clonotype. The chain joins TRBV7-9 to TRBJ1-5; the D is unclear. Germline CDR1 and CDR2: SEHNR and FQNEAQ (reference sequence). CDR3 size: 14 residues. With 1 base removed from V and 3 bases from J, the gap between germline ends came to 7 bases. The CDR3 protein is CASSLDGPNQPQHF. As DNA, the CDR3 is TGTGCCAGCAGCTTAGATGGACCCAATCAGCCCCAGCATTTT.

The chain has TRBV19 and TRBJ1-5; D gene ambiguous. The CDR3 extends over 14 amino acids. Germline V CDR1 and CDR2: LNHDA, SQIVND (reference sequence). V lost 7 bases to trimming and J lost 3 bases, with 13 bases between them. The CDR3 reads CASKEGLDNQPQHF. The CDR3 region has the DNA TGTGCCAGTAAGGAAGGGCTTGACAATCAGCCCCAGCATTTT.

This clonotype was recorded at least ten times. CDR3 coding DNA: TGTGCCAGTAGGGGGTGGGACAATGAGCAGTTCTTC. Encoded protein: CASRGWDNEQFF. V gene TRBV19 combines with J gene TRBJ2-1; D call uncertain. Between the trimmed V and J ends, which lost 6 bases and 5 bases, there was a span of 8 bases. Per germline, CDR1 LNHDA and CDR2 SQIVND (reference sequence). The CDR3 spans 12 residues. Together with reference TRBV19 and TRBJ2-1, the CDR3 gives the full variable domain: DGGITQSPKYLFRKEGQNVTLSCEQNLNHDAMYWYRQDPGQGLRLIYYSQIVNDFQKGDIAEGYSVSREKKESFPLTVTSAQKNPTAFYLCASRGWDNEQFFGPGTRLTVL.

This clonotype was counted a few times. This chain uses TRBV4-1 with TRBJ2-5; D gene uncertain. With 2 bases removed from V and 5 bases from J, the gap between germline ends came to 15 bases. The CDR3 loop spans 15 amino acids. Germline V gene data show CDR1 as MGHRA and CDR2 as YSYEKL. CDR3 protein: CASSQKPATPETQYF. The CDR3 coding sequence is TGCGCCAGCAGCCAAAAACCAGCAACCCCGGAGACCCAGTACTTC.

The table lists this clonotype with a few counts. The rearrangement links TRBV29-1 to TRBJ2-7; 11 bases line up with TRBD2. Germline V gives CDR1 SQVTM, CDR2 ANQGSEA. This CDR3 has 16 residues. The trim removed 7 bases at V and 0 bases at J, leaving 11 bases unmatched. The CDR3 bases are TGCAGCGGATCTGGACTAGCGGGCTCACACTCCTACGAGCAGTACTTC. Translation gives CSGSGLAGSHSYEQYF.

J is TRBJ1-5 and V is TRBV19; maybe TRBD1 (5 bases). The CDR3 sequence is 13 residues long. Germline V CDR1 and CDR2: LNHDA, SQIVND (reference sequence). The ends were cut back, 8 bases at V and 10 bases at J, with 18 bases in the middle. The CDR3 nucleotides are TGTGCCAGTGGTGAGGGGAATTCAAATCCCCAGCATTTT. Amino acids: CASGEGNSNPQHF.

This clonotype has more than one count but fewer than ten. The chain is built from TRBV27 and TRBJ2-7; TRBD2 matches 8 bases. The CDR3 sequence is 15 residues long. V was clipped by 1 base and J by 4 bases; unmatched bases: 6. Germline assignment: CDR1 MNHEY and CDR2 SMNVEV (reference sequence). The CDR3: CASSLYPSGPYEQYF. Here the CDR3 DNA reads TGTGCCAGCAGTTTATATCCTAGCGGGCCATACGAGCAGTACTTC.

This clonotype was seen many times. The chain joins TRBV4-2 to TRBJ2-1; D may be TRBD2 (7 bases). Looked up from germline, CDR1 is LGHNA and CDR2 is YNFKEQ. V dropped 5 bases and J dropped 6 bases, with 17 bases sitting between them. The CDR3 spans 15 residues. The CDR3 region is CASSSVVAGANEQFF. The CDR3 nucleotides read TGTGCCAGCAGCTCAGTGGTGGCGGGGGCCAATGAGCAGTTCTTC.

This clonotype was found many times. The V gene is TRBV12-3 or TRBV12-4, the J gene TRBJ2-7; D is uncertain. This CDR3 has 13 amino acids. Trimming left V 3 bases short and J 5 bases short, with 11 bases between. The CDR3 is CASSLLVSDEQYF. The CDR3 DNA is TGTGCCAGCAGTTTGTTGGTAAGCGACGAGCAGTACTTC.

The gene calls are TRBV6-6 and TRBJ2-1; 8 bases align to TRBD2. V dropped 4 bases and J dropped 5; count of bases not matched to a gene: 4. Germline V gene lookup returns CDR1 MNHNY and CDR2 SVGAGI (reference sequence). The CDR3 runs to 14 residues. The CDR3 sequence is CASSLAGMNNEQFF. CDR3 in DNA: TGTGCCAGCAGTTTAGCGGGAATGAACAATGAGCAGTTCTTC.

J is TRBJ2-3 and V is TRBV5-5; D perhaps matches TRBD2 (5 bases). Trimming took 5 bases from V and 2 from J, leaving 15 bases between them. From germline, CDR1 is SGHKS and CDR2 YYEKEE (reference sequence). The CDR3 covers 15 residues. The CDR3 sequence: CASRFIRGNTDTQYF. CDR3 DNA: TGTGCCAGCAGGTTTATTCGGGGTAACACAGATACGCAGTATTTT.

This clonotype was seen ten or more times. The V and J genes are TRBV7-3 and TRBJ2-7, with unresolved D. This CDR3 has 13 amino acids. Trimming left V 0 bases short and J 6 bases short, with 9 bases between. Germline CDR1 and CDR2: SGHTA and FQGTGA. The CDR3, as DNA: TGTGCCAGCAGCTTAACGCCCCTGACCGAGCAGTACTTC. It yields the protein CASSLTPLTEQYF.

This clonotype was found many times. V usage is TRBV11-1 and J usage is TRBJ2-1; D not certain. This CDR3 comprises 11 residues. Trimming took off 5 bases at V and 7 bases at J, with 6 bases between the two ends. Germline CDR1 reads SGHAT; CDR2 reads FQDESV (reference sequence). The CDR3 coding sequence is TGTGCCAGCAGCGGCCGAAATGAGCAGTTCTTC. It encodes CASSGRNEQFF. The entire variable domain, with the rest obtained from reference TRBV11-1 and TRBJ2-1, is as follows: EAEVAQSPRYKITEKSQAVAFWCDPISGHATLYWYRQILGQGPELLVQFQDESVVDDSQLPKDRFSAERLKGVDSTLKIQPAELGDSAMYLCASSGRNEQFFGPGTRLTVL.

This clonotype was detected many times. V usage is TRBV5-3 and J usage is TRBJ2-3; 10 nucleotides agree with TRBD2. TRBV5-3 is annotated as an ORF whose role is uncertain. This CDR3 contains 16 residues. J lost 0 bases, V lost 4 bases, and 5 bases had no gene match. CDR3 amino acids: CARSHGLAASTDTQYF. CDR3 nucleotides: TGTGCCAGAAGCCACGGACTAGCGGCTAGCACAGATACGCAGTATTTT.

This clonotype was seen many times. The chain recombines TRBV7-2 with TRBJ2-1; D remains ambiguous. V was clipped by 2 bases and J by 6 bases, with 5 bases between them. This CDR3 is 12 amino acids long. Germline CDR1 and CDR2: SGHTA and FQGNSA. In DNA form, the CDR3 reads TGTGCCAGCAGCTTAACGACCAATGAGCAGTTCTTC. Amino acids: CASSLTTNEQFF.

This clonotype was found many times. V usage is TRBV7-9 and J usage is TRBJ2-3; D unclear. The CDR3 is made up of 13 amino acids. Germline CDR1 is SEHNR and CDR2 is FQNEAQ (reference sequence). V was clipped by 4 bases and J by 5 bases, with 10 bases between them. CDR3 sequence (DNA): TGTGCCAGCAGCTCAAAGTGGGAAGATACGCAGTATTTT. Protein product: CASSSKWEDTQYF.

V usage is TRBV11-3 and J usage is TRBJ2-7; tentative D call: TRBD1 (7 bases). Trimming removed 5 bases at V and 7 bases at J, with 15 bases between. Germline assignment: CDR1 SGHNT and CDR2 YENEEA. This CDR3 is 13 amino acids long. The CDR3 loop is CASSPVAGGEQYF. The CDR3 DNA is TGTGCCAGCAGCCCCGTTGCAGGGGGGGAGCAGTACTTC.

This clonotype was recorded a few times. This chain joins TRBV4-1 and TRBJ2-6, with D uncertain. V was shortened by 6 bases and J by 1 base, with 7 bases between the two germline ends. Germline CDR1 MGHRA, CDR2 YSYEKL. The CDR3 is 14 residues long. This CDR3 is CASSPLSGANVLTF. CDR3 DNA: TGCGCCAGCAGTCCTCTTTCTGGGGCCAACGTCCTGACTTTC.

This clonotype was recorded at least ten times. This chain joins TRBV5-1 and TRBJ2-1; 9 bases are shared with TRBD2. The junction had 11 bases not matched to a gene; V was cut back by 4 bases and J by 9 bases. CDR1 is SGHRS, CDR2 YFSETQ, per germline. CDR3 length: 15 residues. The CDR3 DNA follows: TGCGCCAGCAGCCACCCCGATGGACTAGCGAGTGAGCAGTTCTTC. Protein product: CASSHPDGLASEQFF.

The table lists this clonotype with a few counts. The chain couples TRBV7-8 to TRBJ1-4; D might be TRBD1 (5 bases). The V gene lost 4 bases and the J gene lost 8 bases, with 8 bases spanning the gap. This CDR3 comprises 12 residues. CDR1 is SGHVS and CDR2 is FQNEAQ in the germline V gene. CDR3 amino acids: CASSSRTEKLFF. CDR3 in DNA: TGTGCCAGCAGCTCCCGGACAGAAAAACTGTTTTTT.

This clonotype occurred many times. The J gene is TRBJ2-1, the V gene TRBV4-1; TRBD2 aligns across 7 bases. Germline values: CDR1 MGHRA, CDR2 YSYEKL. The CDR3 runs 17 residues. The V and J ends lost 1 base and 4 bases, in that order; junction bases with no gene match: 10. The chain's CDR3 is CASSQVTGTTFYNEQFF. DNA for the CDR3: TGCGCCAGCAGCCAAGTAACCGGGACTACCTTTTACAATGAGCAGTTCTTC.

This clonotype was detected a few times. The rearrangement uses TRBV9 and TRBJ2-1; D is uncertain. The germline V gene has CDR1 SGDLS and CDR2 YYNGEE. The CDR3 has 15 amino acids. The V gene lost 1 base and the J gene lost 3 bases, with 11 bases spanning the gap. The CDR3 protein is CASSVSSRSYNEQFF. Written as DNA, the CDR3 is TGTGCCAGCAGCGTATCAAGCCGGAGCTACAATGAGCAGTTCTTC.

In its sample, this clonotype was seen many times. CDR3 residues: CASSRGGWGRAEAFF. The CDR3 DNA sequence: TGTGCCAGCAGCCGGGGAGGTTGGGGCAGGGCTGAAGCTTTCTTT. The chain carries TRBV3-1 and TRBJ1-1, with D possibly TRBD1 on 5 matching bases. CDR3 length equals 15 residues. With 4 bases removed from V and 6 bases from J, the gap between germline ends came to 18 bases. Germline CDR1 LGHDT, CDR2 YNNKEL (reference sequence).

The V call is TRBV2, the J call TRBJ2-3; 14 bases are shared with TRBD2. Germline CDR1 and CDR2: SNHLY and FYNNEI. J was trimmed by 6 bases and V by 6 bases; bases with no gene match: 11. The length of the CDR3 is 17 residues. CDR3 DNA sequence: TGTGCCAGCAGAGGGAGGAGGACTAGCGGGAGGAACGATACGCAGTATTTT. Translating gives CASRGRRTSGRNDTQYF.